One and the same sample provided the 6 T cell receptor beta chains below, sequenced in a study of cytomegalovirus exposure and HLA in healthy donors (dated by TCRdb to 2017 to 2019). Receptor libraries were prepared by the immunoSEQ multiplex PCR assay. For the multiplex PCR, a mixture combining 60 forward primers for TCR Vbeta segments and 13 reverse primers for TCR Jbeta segments was used. The clones in this table, taken by TCRdb from immuneACCESS, are in-frame only. Not every clone is retained; where verified, under half of the shortfall comes from an unresolved V gene, and the cause of the rest is unknown. This sample's table lists 150,000 or so clones. The biggest ten clones account for approximately 2% of the sample. Sequencing was done on a sample of PBMCs. Source of these receptors: a woman in her late teens or twenties in good health and CMV-seronegative.

The chain recombines TRBV9 with TRBJ2-1; D is possibly TRBD2 (6 bases). Germline loops: CDR1 SGDLS, CDR2 YYNGEE. V lost 0 bases and J lost 6, with 13 bases in between. The CDR3 has 15 residues. The CDR3 region is CASSVAGELGNEQFF. The CDR3 nucleotides read TGTGCCAGCAGCGTAGCGGGGGAGCTCGGCAATGAGCAGTTCTTC.

This chain links TRBV7-8 with TRBJ1-5; D gene uncertain. The length of the CDR3 is 15 residues. Germline CDR1 SGHVS, CDR2 FQNEAQ. Trimming left V 3 bases short and J 7 bases short, with 16 bases between. In nucleotides, the CDR3 is TGTGCCAGCAGCTTTCTACCCGGTTCATGGCAGCCCCAGCATTTT. Translating it yields CASSFLPGSWQPQHF. The full variable domain, its missing parts supplied by reference TRBV7-8 and TRBJ1-5, is GAGVSQSPRYKVAKRGQDVALRCDPISGHVSLFWYQQALGQGPEFLTYFQNEAQLDKSGLPSDRFFAERPEGSVSTLKIQRTQQEDSAVYLCASSFLPGSWQPQHFGDGTRLSIL.

The chain employs TRBV5-1 and TRBJ2-3; D might be TRBD1 (8 bases). There are 22 residues in the CDR3. Germline V lookup: CDR1 SGHRS, CDR2 YFSETQ. The V and J ends lost 3 bases and 6 bases respectively, with 38 bases between them. In DNA form, the CDR3 reads TGCGCCAGCAGCTCACAAACTCAGGGGGCCGGTCATTTCAGGACTAGGTCTGATACGCAGTATTTT. Protein: CASSSQTQGAGHFRTRSDTQYF.

V is TRBV7-8 and J is TRBJ1-5, with D uncertain. The CDR3 is 15 residues long. CDR1 SGHVS and CDR2 FQNEAQ come from the germline V gene. V lost 4 bases to trimming and J lost 0 bases, with 10 bases between them. CDR3 loop: CASSSDSYSNQPQHF. The DNA of the CDR3 is TGTGCCAGCAGCTCGGACTCCTATAGCAATCAGCCCCAGCATTTT.

This rearrangement joins TRBV4-1 to TRBJ2-7; TRBD2 matches 8 bases. CDR1 is MGHRA, CDR2 YSYEKL, per germline. This CDR3 has 13 amino acids. With 4 bases clipped from V and 6 bases from J, the junction kept 5 bases outside the gene matches. CDR3 nucleotide sequence: TGCGCCAGCAGCCTTGGACTAGCCTCCGAGCAGTACTTC. This sequence encodes CASSLGLASEQYF.

The rearrangement uses TRBV11-1 and TRBJ2-7; 11 bases are shared with TRBD2. CDR1 and CDR2 (germline): SGHAT, FQDESV (reference sequence). V lost 5 bases and J lost 3; bases outside the gene matches: 6. This CDR3 region has 15 residues. The CDR3 DNA reads as TGTGCCAGCAGCCGCACTAGCGGGAGCTTCTACGAGCAGTACGTC. Translating it yields CASSRTSGSFYEQYV.